The 17 T cell receptor beta chains below all came from one sample that was sequenced in a study of CD8+CD57+ T cells in acquired aplastic anemia. Sequencing involved patients with CD8+CD57+ cell expansion previously shown by flow cytometry. Investigators profiled TCR beta VDJ and CDR3 from genomic DNA template. TCRdb reprocessed the reads with MiXCR, giving one entry per CDR3 protein. The data show 450,000 to 600,000 distinct CDR3 sequences, around 33% seen once. Sample: sorted CD4+, CD8+, or CD8+CD57+ T cells (not recorded which) from PBMCs. The receptors were sampled from a human donor with aplastic anemia.

V usage is TRBV6-1 and J usage is TRBJ1-2, with D unclear. The CDR3 runs to 15 residues. The germline gives CDR1 MNHNS, CDR2 SASEGT. Between the trimmed V and J ends, which lost 6 bases and 0 bases, there was a span of 14 bases. As DNA, the CDR3 is TGTGCCAGCAGCCCCACCACCCCAGCTAACTATGGCTACACCTTC. The encoded protein is CASSPTTPANYGYTF.

A few counts support this clonotype. The chain uses TRBV20-1 and TRBJ1-3; unclear D gene. Germline CDR1 is DFQATT and CDR2 is SNEGSKA (reference sequence). V dropped 4 bases and J dropped 0 bases, with 4 bases sitting between them. This CDR3 is 12 amino acids long. CDR3 region: CSAIVSGNTIYF. The CDR3 bases are TGCAGTGCTATAGTCTCTGGAAACACCATATATTTT.

This clonotype was counted many times. V usage is TRBV2 and J usage is TRBJ1-2; no clear D. V lost 4 bases and J 0 bases, leaving 9 bases between the germline ends. Germline CDR1 is SNHLY and CDR2 is FYNNEI. This CDR3 has 14 residues. The CDR3 region is CASSVLQTNYGYTF. The CDR3 DNA reads TGTGCCAGCAGTGTACTCCAGACTAACTATGGCTACACCTTC.

This sequence joins TRBV19 and TRBJ1-2; D uncertain. Trimming took 3 bases from V and 7 from J, leaving 15 bases between them. Per the germline V gene, CDR1 is LNHDA and CDR2 is SQIVND (reference sequence). The CDR3 totals 14 residues. CDR3 nucleotides: TGTGCCAGTAGTATGGGGAATTGGGGAGGTGGCTACACCTTC. As protein: CASSMGNWGGGYTF. The whole variable domain, remainder taken from reference TRBV19 and TRBJ1-2, is DGGITQSPKYLFRKEGQNVTLSCEQNLNHDAMYWYRQDPGQGLRLIYYSQIVNDFQKGDIAEGYSVSREKKESFPLTVTSAQKNPTAFYLCASSMGNWGGGYTFGSGTRLTVV.

This clonotype occurred many times. V and J are TRBV7-2 and TRBJ2-7; D might be TRBD1 (6 bases). The V gene lost 1 base and the J gene lost 3 bases, with 10 bases spanning the gap. CDR1 is SGHTA, CDR2 FQGNSA, per germline. The CDR3 is made up of 14 amino acids. The CDR3 region has the DNA TGTGCCAGCAGCTTAGGGACAGCCTACTACGAGCAGTACTTC. Translated: CASSLGTAYYEQYF. Looking up the rest from reference TRBV7-2 and TRBJ2-7 gives the full variable domain: GAGVSQSPSNKVTEKGKDVELRCDPISGHTALYWYRQSLGQGLEFLIYFQGNSAPDKSGLPSDRFSAERTGGSVSTLTIQRTQQEDSAVYLCASSLGTAYYEQYFGPGTRLTVT.

The CDR3 loop reads CASSGDRGPSSPLHF. As DNA, the CDR3 is TGTGCCAGCAGTGGAGACAGGGGACCTTCTTCACCCCTCCACTTT. The V gene is TRBV2, the J gene TRBJ1-6; TRBD1 agrees at 8 bases. Per the germline V gene, CDR1 is SNHLY and CDR2 is FYNNEI. Unmatched junction bases numbered 8, after V lost 4 bases and J lost 9 bases. The CDR3 contains 15 residues.

There are many counts of this clonotype. The chain is built from TRBV19 and TRBJ2-5; D is perhaps TRBD1 (6 bases). With 5 bases removed from V and 4 bases from J, the gap between germline ends came to 23 bases. CDR1 LNHDA and CDR2 SQIVND come from the germline V gene (reference sequence). The CDR3 covers 17 residues. The CDR3 protein is CASSPALTAGAGETQYF. In DNA form, the CDR3 reads TGTGCCAGTAGTCCAGCCTTAACGGCAGGGGCTGGAGAGACCCAGTACTTC.

A single count supports this clonotype. The chain employs TRBV20-1 and TRBJ2-1; no firm D call. V shed 3 bases and J shed 9 bases, with 12 bases lying between them. CDR3 length: 12 residues. Germline CDR1 DFQATT, CDR2 SNEGSKA (reference sequence). Written as DNA, the CDR3 is TGCAGTGCTAGGGACCGTTCCTCTGAGCAGTTCTTC. It encodes CSARDRSSEQFF.

The genes are TRBV11-2 and TRBJ2-5; unclear D gene. CDR1 SGHAT and CDR2 FQNNGV come from the germline V gene. V was shortened by 5 bases and J by 0 bases, with 10 bases between the two germline ends. The CDR3 has 14 amino acids. The CDR3 is CASSQRVYQETQYF. CDR3 nucleotide sequence: TGTGCCAGCAGCCAGAGAGTTTACCAAGAGACCCAGTACTTC.

The sample holds one count of this clonotype. The rearrangement joins TRBV3-1 to TRBJ1-3; a possible D gene is TRBD1 (5 bases). The CDR3 runs to 16 residues. The germline CDR1 and CDR2 sequences are LGHDT and YNNKEL (reference sequence). Trimming pared 4 bases from V and 0 bases from J, leaving 13 bases between. CDR3 DNA: TGTGCCAGCAGCCTGAGGGGCTCGCTCTCTGGAAACACCATATATTTT. This gives the protein CASSLRGSLSGNTIYF.

This clonotype was seen a few times. The chain joins TRBV11-3 to TRBJ2-1, with D possibly matching TRBD1 (6 bases). V was clipped by 5 bases and J by 10 bases, with 15 bases between them. The CDR3 runs to 13 residues. Looked up from germline, CDR1 is SGHNT and CDR2 is YENEEA. The CDR3 bases are TGTGCCAGCAGCAGAAAACAGGGCCTGGAGCAGTTCTTC. Translation gives CASSRKQGLEQFF. Full variable domain (outside the CDR3, taken from reference TRBV11-3 and TRBJ2-1): EAGVVQSPRYKIIEKKQPVAFWCNPISGHNTLYWYLQNLGQGPELLIRYENEEAVDDSQLPKDRFSAERLKGVDSTLKIQPAELGDSAVYLCASSRKQGLEQFFGPGTRLTVL.

This clonotype occurred once. The chain carries TRBV11-2 and TRBJ2-1; D is unresolved. Germline CDR1 SGHAT, CDR2 FQNNGV. The CDR3 sequence is 13 residues long. V was clipped by 3 bases and J by 10 bases, with 13 bases between them. The CDR3: CASSFPSQDEQFF. The CDR3 DNA sequence: TGTGCCAGCAGCTTCCCGAGTCAAGACGAGCAGTTCTTC.

The genes are TRBV9 and TRBJ2-5; D is uncertain. From germline, CDR1 is SGDLS and CDR2 YYNGEE. The CDR3 length is 13 residues. Trimming took off 2 bases at V and 3 bases at J, with 8 bases between the two ends. In DNA, the CDR3 is TGTGCCAGCAGCGTTGCACTGGAAGAGACCCAGTACTTC. Translated: CASSVALEETQYF.

V is TRBV19 and J is TRBJ2-7; 14 bases are shared with TRBD2. Germline V gene sequence: CDR1 LNHDA, CDR2 SQIVND (reference sequence). V lost 5 bases and J lost 2; bases outside the gene matches: 11. This CDR3 has 18 amino acids. CDR3 coding DNA: TGTGCCAGTAGTGTAAGACCGGGACTAGCGGGAGCTACCTACGAGCAGTACTTC. It is translated as CASSVRPGLAGATYEQYF.

The rearrangement links TRBV5-1 to TRBJ2-6; perhaps TRBD1 as D (5 bases). The CDR3 runs to 16 residues. CDR1 and CDR2 (germline): SGHRS, YFSETQ. Trimming left V 0 bases short and J 0 bases short, with 7 bases between. The CDR3 here is CASSLDRPSGANVLTF. The CDR3 DNA follows: TGCGCCAGCAGCTTGGACAGGCCCTCTGGGGCCAACGTCCTGACTTTC.

This clonotype has a handful of counts. The J gene is TRBJ1-5, the V gene TRBV7-8; 7 bases map to TRBD1. Germline values: CDR1 SGHVS, CDR2 FQNEAQ. J gave up 4 bases and V 5 bases, and 14 bases lay outside the gene matches. CDR3 length: 17 residues. CDR3 sequence reads: CASSGRQGPGGNQPQHF. For the CDR3, the DNA is TGTGCCAGCAGCGGAAGACAGGGACCCGGGGGAAATCAGCCCCAGCATTTT.

In its sample, this clonotype was seen many times. This chain links TRBV9 with TRBJ1-6; D gene ambiguous. Trimming removed 3 bases from V and 6 bases from J, with 7 bases in between. The CDR3 runs 13 residues. Germline V gene sequence: CDR1 SGDLS, CDR2 YYNGEE. CDR3 in amino acids: CASSGGINSPLHF. The CDR3 coding sequence is TGTGCCAGCAGCGGCGGGATTAATTCACCCCTCCACTTT. The variable domain in full, completed from reference TRBV9 and TRBJ1-6, reads DSGVTQTPKHLITATGQRVTLRCSPRSGDLSVYWYQQSLDQGLQFLIQYYNGEERAKGNILERFSAQQFPDLHSELNLSSLELGDSALYFCASSGGINSPLHFGNGTRLTVT.